These T cell receptor beta chains were read from a single sample in a study of shared clonotypes between healthy human individuals. TCRdb's table, derived via immunoSEQ multiplex PCR, lists solely in-frame clones and lacks some. Among about 2.3 million clones listed, 85% to 95% were seen once. Sequenced material: naive CD4+ T cells from PBMCs. Receptor source: a man aged 18-30 years in good health. Some clones in this sample may be carry-over from other donors' samples. The CDR3 runs from the conserved cysteine through the conserved F or W. D genes are given only for firm matches. Clone size is shown for a subset of rows, as once, few, many or a class of expanded clone.

d_call j_call v_call clone_size cdr3_nt cdr3_aa
NA TRBJ2-7 TRBV15 NA TGTGCCACCAGCAGAGATCTTTGGGTCAGCTCCTACGAGCAGTACTTC CATSRDLWVSSYEQYF
NA TRBJ2-1 TRBV28 NA TGTGCCAGCAGTTTACGTCGGACCTACAGCCAGCAGTTCTTC CASSLRRTYSQQFF
NA TRBJ2-3 TRBV5-1 once TGCGCCAGCAGCTTGGCCCTAGGCACAGATACGCAGTATTTT CASSLALGTDTQYF
NA TRBJ1-5 TRBV7-2 once TGTGCCAGCAGCTTAGTTTTGAGCAATCAGCCCCAGCATTTT CASSLVLSNQPQHF
TRBD1 TRBJ2-7 TRBV7-9 NA TGTGCCAGCAGCTACTTGACAGGGGGTGGAGGCGAGCAGTACTTC CASSYLTGGGGEQYF
NA TRBJ2-7 TRBV21-1 few TGTGCCAGCAGCTGCCACCGGGACGGCTCCTACGAGCAGTACTTC CASSCHRDGSYEQYF
NA TRBJ2-5 TRBV28 NA TGTGCCAGCAGTTTATTAGAGGAGACCCAGTACTTC CASSLLEETQYF
TRBD2 TRBJ2-2 TRBV28 NA TGTGCCAGCGTCTATAGCGGGAAGTCGAACACCGGGGAGCTGTTTTTT CASVYSGKSNTGELFF
NA TRBJ2-7 TRBV28 NA TGTGCCAGCGGCCAAGGTGGGTTGGTTCTCTACGAGCAGTACTTC CASGQGGLVLYEQYF
TRBD1 TRBJ2-7 TRBV2 NA TGTGCCAGCAGCCCCGACAGGGCCTACGAGCAGTACTTC CASSPDRAYEQYF
TRBD1 TRBJ1-1 TRBV25-1 NA TGTGCCAGCAGAGCCCGGGGACAGGGGGTGAACACTGAAGCTTTCTTT CASRARGQGVNTEAFF